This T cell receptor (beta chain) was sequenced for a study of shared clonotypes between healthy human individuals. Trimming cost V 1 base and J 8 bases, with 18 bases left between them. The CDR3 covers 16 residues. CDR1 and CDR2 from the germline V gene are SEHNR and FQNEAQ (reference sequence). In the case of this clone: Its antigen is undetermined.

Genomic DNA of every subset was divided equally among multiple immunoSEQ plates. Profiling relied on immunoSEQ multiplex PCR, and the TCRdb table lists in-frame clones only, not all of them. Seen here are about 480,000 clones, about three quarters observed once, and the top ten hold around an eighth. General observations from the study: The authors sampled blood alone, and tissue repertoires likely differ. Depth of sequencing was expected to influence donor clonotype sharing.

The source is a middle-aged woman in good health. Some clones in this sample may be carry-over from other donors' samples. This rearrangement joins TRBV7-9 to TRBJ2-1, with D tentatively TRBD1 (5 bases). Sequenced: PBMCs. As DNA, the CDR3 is TGTGCCAGCAGCTTAGGGCAGTCCAGGGTGGGCGATGAGCAGTTCTTC. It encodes CASSLGQSRVGDEQFF.